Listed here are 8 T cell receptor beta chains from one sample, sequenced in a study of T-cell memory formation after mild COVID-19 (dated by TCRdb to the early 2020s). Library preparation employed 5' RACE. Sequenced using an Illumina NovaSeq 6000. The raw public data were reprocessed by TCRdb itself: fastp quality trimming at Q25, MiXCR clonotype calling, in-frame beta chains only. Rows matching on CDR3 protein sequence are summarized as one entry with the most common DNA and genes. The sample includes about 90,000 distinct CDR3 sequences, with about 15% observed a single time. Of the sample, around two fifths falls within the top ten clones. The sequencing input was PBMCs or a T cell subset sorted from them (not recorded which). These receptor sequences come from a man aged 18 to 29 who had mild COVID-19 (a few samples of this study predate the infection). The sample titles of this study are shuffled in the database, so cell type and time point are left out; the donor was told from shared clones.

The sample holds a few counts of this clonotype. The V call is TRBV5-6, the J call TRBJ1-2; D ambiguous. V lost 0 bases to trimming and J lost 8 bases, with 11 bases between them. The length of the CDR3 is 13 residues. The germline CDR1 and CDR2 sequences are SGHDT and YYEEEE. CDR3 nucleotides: TGTGCCAGCAGCTTGGCCTCGGAAGAGGGCTACACCTTC. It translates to CASSLASEEGYTF.

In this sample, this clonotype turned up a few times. CDR3 region: CASSTYDDEQYV. The CDR3 DNA follows: TGTGCCAGCAGCACCTACGACGACGAGCAGTACGTC. The chain carries TRBV11-2 and TRBJ2-7; D remains unclear. In germline, CDR1 is SGHAT, CDR2 FQNNGV. Deletions cut 5 bases from V and 5 bases from J, with 10 bases between. The CDR3 covers 12 residues.

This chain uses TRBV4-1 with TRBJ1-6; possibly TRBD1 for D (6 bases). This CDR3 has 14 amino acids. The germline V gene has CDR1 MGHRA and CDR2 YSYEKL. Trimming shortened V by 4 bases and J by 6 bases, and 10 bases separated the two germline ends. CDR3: CASSPQGSNSPLHF. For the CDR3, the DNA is TGCGCCAGCAGCCCCCAGGGGTCTAATTCACCCCTCCACTTT.

CDR3 sequence: CASSLDNSLYYGYTF. The CDR3 DNA reads as TGTGCCAGCAGCTTAGACAATTCTCTATACTATGGCTACACCTTC. This rearrangement joins TRBV7-9 to TRBJ1-2, with D hard to call. The CDR3 runs to 15 residues. Trimming shortened V by 1 base and J by 3 bases, and 12 bases separated the two germline ends. Germline loops: CDR1 SEHNR, CDR2 FQNEAQ (reference sequence).

Here the CDR3 reads CSVEKGDTQYF. CDR3 nucleotides: TGCAGCGTTGAAAAAGGAGATACGCAGTATTTT. This chain connects TRBV29-1 to TRBJ2-3; D is uncertain. The V end was cut by 2 bases, the J end by 5 bases, with 5 bases between. CDR3 length: 11 amino acids. The germline CDR1 and CDR2 sequences are SQVTM and ANQGSEA.

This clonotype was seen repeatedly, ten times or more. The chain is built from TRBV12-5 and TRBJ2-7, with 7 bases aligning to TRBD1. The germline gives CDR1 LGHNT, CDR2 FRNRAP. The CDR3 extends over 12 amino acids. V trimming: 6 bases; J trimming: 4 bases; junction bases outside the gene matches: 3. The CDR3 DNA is TGTGCTAGTGGGTCGACAGGGTACGAGCAGTACTTC. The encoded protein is CASGSTGYEQYF.

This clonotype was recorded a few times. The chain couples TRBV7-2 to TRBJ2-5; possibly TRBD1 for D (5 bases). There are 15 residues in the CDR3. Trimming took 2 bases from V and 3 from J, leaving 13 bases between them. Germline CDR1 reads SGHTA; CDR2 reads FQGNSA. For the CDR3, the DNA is TGTGCCAGCAGCTTACTGGGCAGGGAAAAAGAGACCCAGTACTTC. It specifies CASSLLGREKETQYF.

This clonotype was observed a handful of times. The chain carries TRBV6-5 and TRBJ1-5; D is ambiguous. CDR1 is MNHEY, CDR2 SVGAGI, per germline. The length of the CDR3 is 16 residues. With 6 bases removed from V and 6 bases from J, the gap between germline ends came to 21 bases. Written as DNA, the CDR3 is TGTGCCAGCAGACCCACCCGGCGCCCTACCCCTCAGCCCCAGCATTTT. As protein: CASRPTRRPTPQPQHF.